This TCR beta chain was recovered during a study of response to subunit inactivated influenza vaccine. TCRdb independently ran MiXCR on the RT-PCR reads; one entry per CDR3 protein. The profile shows hundreds of thousands of distinct CDR3 sequences, around a sixth of them singletons. CDR1 and CDR2 (germline): LGHDT, YNNKEL (reference sequence). The CDR3 is 15 residues long. V was pared by 1 base and J by 2 bases, with 12 bases between. Specimen: PBMCs from blood, collected approximately 12 days after vaccination. The sequence derives from a man between 50 and 59 years old who received an inactivated influenza vaccine. The chain uses TRBV3-1 and TRBJ2-7; D possibly matches TRBD1 or TRBD2 (5 bases each). The CDR3 nucleotides are TGTGCCAGCAGCCAAGCGACCGGGGACCCCTACGAGCAGTACTTC. This encodes CASSQATGDPYEQYF.